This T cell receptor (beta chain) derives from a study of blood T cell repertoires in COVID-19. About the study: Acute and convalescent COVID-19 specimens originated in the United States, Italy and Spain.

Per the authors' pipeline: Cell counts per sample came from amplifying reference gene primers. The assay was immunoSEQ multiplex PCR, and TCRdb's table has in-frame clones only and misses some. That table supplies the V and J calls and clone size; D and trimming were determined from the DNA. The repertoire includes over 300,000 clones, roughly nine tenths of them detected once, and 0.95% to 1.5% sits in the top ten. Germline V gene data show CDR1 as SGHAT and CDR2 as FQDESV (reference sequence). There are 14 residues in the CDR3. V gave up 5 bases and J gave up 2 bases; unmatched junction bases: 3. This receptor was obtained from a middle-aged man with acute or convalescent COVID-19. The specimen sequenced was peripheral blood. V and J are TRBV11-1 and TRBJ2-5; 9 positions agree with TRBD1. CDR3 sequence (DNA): TGTGCCAGCAGCGAACAGGGGGCACAAGAGACCCAGTACTTC. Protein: CASSEQGAQETQYF. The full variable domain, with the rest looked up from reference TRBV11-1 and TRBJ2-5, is EAEVAQSPRYKITEKSQAVAFWCDPISGHATLYWYRQILGQGPELLVQFQDESVVDDSQLPKDRFSAERLKGVDSTLKIQPAELGDSAMYLCASSEQGAQETQYFGPGTRLLVL.